These T cell receptor beta chains were read from a single sample in a study of graft-versus-host responses after intestinal transplantation. TCRdb's copy holds only in-frame clones and misses some; the assay was immunoSEQ multiplex PCR. This sample has tens of thousands of clones, with around 90% found just once. This sample comprised ileum tissue, obtained more than 350 days after transplant. The receptor set was obtained from a human patient who received an intestinal transplant, so some T cells may come from the graft donor. The CDR3 runs from the conserved cysteine through the conserved F or W. D genes are given only for firm matches. The size of a clone is reported for some rows only, either as once, few or many, or as a class for expanded clones.

once TRBJ2-5 TRBV12-5 TRBD1 TGTGCTAGGCGCAACAGGGGCGTAGGAGAGACCCAGTACTTC CARRNRGVGETQYF
few TRBJ2-3 TRBV4-2 TRBD2 TGTGCCAGCAGCCGTCTTGGGACTAGCGGGGCCACAGATACGCAGTATTTT CASSRLGTSGATDTQYF
NA TRBJ2-7 TRBV4-1 NA TGCGCCAGCAGCCAAGATAGGGCAGGACCTTCCTACGAGCAGTACTTC CASSQDRAGPSYEQYF
NA TRBJ2-7 TRBV28 TRBD1 TGTGCCAGCAGGCGAGCCTCGGGACAGGGGGCAGAGCAGTACTTC CASRRASGQGAEQYF
NA TRBJ2-7 TRBV28 NA TGTGCCAGCAGTCGTGTTGGGGCCGAGCAGTACTTC CASSRVGAEQYF
NA TRBJ1-1 TRBV29-1 NA TGCAGCGTACTCAATCAGGGAAAGGGTGAAGCTTTCTTT CSVLNQGKGEAFF
NA TRBJ2-7 TRBV6-1 TRBD2 TGTGCCATCACTAGCGGGGGCTACGAGCAGTACTTC CAITSGGYEQYF
NA TRBJ1-5 TRBV6-1 NA TGTGCCAGCAGTGATGATCAGCCCCAGCATTTT CASSDDQPQHF
NA TRBJ2-5 TRBV7-8 TRBD1 TGTGCCAGCAGCTGGCTAGGACAGGGAAAAGAGACCCAGTACTTC CASSWLGQGKETQYF
NA TRBJ2-7 TRBV5-4 NA TGTGCCAGCAGTTCGGGGTATACCTACGAGCAGTACTTC CASSSGYTYEQYF
NA TRBJ1-3 TRBV6-5 NA TGTGCCAGCAGGGTCGTCTCTGGAAACACCATATATTTT CASRVVSGNTIYF
NA TRBJ1-1 TRBV6-5 NA TGTGCCAGCAGTTACTCGAGTGGTGGGGACACTGAAGCTTTCTTT CASSYSSGGDTEAFF
once TRBJ2-7 TRBV28 TRBD1 TGTGCCAGCAGCACGGACAGGGGGCCACCTACCTACGAGCAGTACTTC CASSTDRGPPTYEQYF
NA TRBJ1-1 TRBV9 TRBD1 TGTGCCAGCAGCGCCCCGGGACAGGGGAACACTGAAGCTTTCTTT CASSAPGQGNTEAFF
NA TRBJ2-5 TRBV7-9 NA TGTGCCAGCAGCTTAGCGGGCAGGGCCCAGTACTTC CASSLAGRAQYF
NA TRBJ2-7 TRBV4-1 NA TGCGCCAGCAGCCAAGGCAGGGGCTCCTACGAGCAGTACTTC CASSQGRGSYEQYF
NA TRBJ2-5 TRBV5-1 NA TGCGCCAGCAGCTCAGGAGCGGTTTGGGAGCAGTACTTC CASSSGAVWEQYF
NA TRBJ2-6 TRBV6-1 NA TGTGCCAGCAGTGAAAGGCCCATCAGCTCTGGGGCCAACGTCCTGACTTTC CASSERPISSGANVLTF
once TRBJ2-1 TRBV25-1 TRBD2 TGTGCCAGCAGTCCCGGAGGACTAGATCACTACAATGAGCAGTTCTTC CASSPGGLDHYNEQFF
NA TRBJ1-1 TRBV28 NA TGTGCCAGCAGTTCTAGCCCCTTCACCGGGAGCTACACTGAAGCTTTCTTT CASSSSPFTGSYTEAFF
NA TRBJ1-5 TRBV6-5 NA TGTGCCAGCAGTTGGGGCAGGGCCCAGCCCCAGCATTTT CASSWGRAQPQHF
NA TRBJ1-2 TRBV30 NA TGTGCCTGGAGTCTCGGGACCGGCTACACCTTC CAWSLGTGYTF
few TRBJ1-1 TRBV6-5 NA TGTGCCAGCAGCCTCGGACATACCCAGGGCACTGAAGCTTTCTTT CASSLGHTQGTEAFF
NA TRBJ2-7 TRBV10-2 NA TGCGCCAGCAGTGACGGCTACGAGCAGTACTTC CASSDGYEQYF
NA TRBJ1-4 TRBV5-1 NA TGCGCCAGCAGCCCTTACCGGAGGGCGAGGGATGAAAAACTGTTTTTT CASSPYRRARDEKLFF
NA TRBJ1-5 TRBV18 NA TGTGCCAGCTCACCCGGTGGAGGCCAGCCCCAGCATTTT CASSPGGGQPQHF
NA TRBJ1-2 TRBV6-6 TRBD1 TGTGCCAGCAGTCAGGGGGTCGTCTATGGCTACACCTTC CASSQGVVYGYTF
once TRBJ1-6 TRBV7-3 NA TGTGCCAGCAGCTTTGGGGGCGATTCACCCCTCCACTTT CASSFGGDSPLHF
NA TRBJ2-7 TRBV7-8 NA TGTGCCAGCAGCTTTTTGACGATGGACTACGAGCAGTACTTC CASSFLTMDYEQYF
NA TRBJ1-1 TRBV19 NA TGTGCCAGTAGTATTTTTAAAGGGGATAAGCATGAAAGCGATGAAGCTTTCTTT CASSIFKGDKHESDEAFF
once TRBJ2-3 TRBV5-6 TRBD2 TGTGCCAGCGGCTCAGCCGGGACTAGCGGCACAGATACGCAGTATTTT CASGSAGTSGTDTQYF
NA TRBJ2-7 TRBV2 NA TGTGCCAGCAGTAGAAAAAAGGGTACTCTACACGAGCAGTACTTC CASSRKKGTLHEQYF
NA TRBJ1-1 TRBV4-1 NA TGCGCCAGCAGCCAAGACACTGGCACTGAAGCTTTCTTT CASSQDTGTEAFF
NA TRBJ2-5 TRBV7-9 TRBD1 TGTGCCAGCAGCAAAGACAGGGGGCGAGAGACCCAGTACTTC CASSKDRGRETQYF
NA TRBJ2-7 TRBV28 NA TGTGCCAGCAGCGACCCAGGAGCCTACGAGCAGTACTTC CASSDPGAYEQYF
NA TRBJ1-4 TRBV5-1 NA TGCGCCAGCAGAATCTCGGGGGGCGGTGAAAAACTGTTTTTT CASRISGGGEKLFF
NA TRBJ2-7 TRBV7-8 TRBD1 TGTGCCAGCAGCTTCAGGGGGCGTATCGACGAGCAGTACTTC CASSFRGRIDEQYF
once TRBJ2-1 TRBV10-3 NA TGTGCCATCAGTGAACCGGACCTCTCAAAGGGGTCAGACTACAATGAGCAGTTCTTC CAISEPDLSKGSDYNEQFF
NA TRBJ1-5 TRBV5-1 NA TGCGCCAGCAGCTTGGCCCCCGATCAGCCCCAGCATTTT CASSLAPDQPQHF
NA TRBJ1-3 TRBV7-8 NA TGTGCCAGCAGCTTAATGGAGGGTGGAAACACCATATATTTT CASSLMEGGNTIYF
NA TRBJ1-1 TRBV4-1 NA TGCGCCAGCAGCCAAGAACAGGTATCTAACACTGAAGCTTTCTTT CASSQEQVSNTEAFF
NA TRBJ1-1 TRBV5-1 TRBD1 TGCGCCAGCAGCTTGCCCAGGACAGGGGGCGAGGGGACTGAAGCTTTCTTT CASSLPRTGGEGTEAFF
NA TRBJ2-1 TRBV9 NA TGTGCCAGCAGCGTTAGCGGATCCTACAATGAGCAGTTCTTC CASSVSGSYNEQFF
NA TRBJ2-7 TRBV5-5 NA TGTGCCAGCAGCTTCGCCGCGGGGCCCTTTTCCTACGAGCAGTACTTC CASSFAAGPFSYEQYF
NA TRBJ2-1 TRBV4-1 TRBD2 TGCGCCAGCAGCCAAGACGGGGGGGTTCACAATGAGCAGTTCTTC CASSQDGGVHNEQFF
NA TRBJ2-7 TRBV2 NA TGTGCCAGCAGAGCGGGCTCCTACGAGCAGTACTTC CASRAGSYEQYF
once TRBJ2-7 TRBV9 NA TGTGCCAGCAGCCCCTCGACGGGCTCCTACGAGCAGTACTTC CASSPSTGSYEQYF
NA TRBJ2-2 TRBV12-5 TRBD1 TGTGCTAGTGGACTGGGACAGGGAAGCGGATTTAACACCGGGGAGCTGTTTTTT CASGLGQGSGFNTGELFF
NA TRBJ1-6 TRBV16 NA TGTGCCAGCAGCCATGGGGGAAGAAATTCACCCCTCCACTTT CASSHGGRNSPLHF
NA TRBJ2-7 TRBV6-1 NA TGTGCCAGCAGAGGTTTGGCTAACGGCAACGAGCAGTACTTC CASRGLANGNEQYF
NA TRBJ2-3 TRBV5-4 TRBD1 TGTGCCAGCAGCGTAAAGACAGGGGGCACAGATACGCAGTATTTT CASSVKTGGTDTQYF
NA TRBJ2-1 TRBV11-1 TRBD1 TGTGCCAGCAGCTCCGACAGGGGAGACTACAATGAGCAGTTCTTC CASSSDRGDYNEQFF
NA TRBJ1-5 TRBV4-1 NA TGCGCCAGCAGCCAAGGGCACCAGGGGCGTCAGCCCCAGCATTTT CASSQGHQGRQPQHF
NA TRBJ2-2 TRBV27 TRBD1 TGTGCCAGCAGTTTATCAAATCGGTGGGACAGAGACACCGGGGAGCTGTTTTTT CASSLSNRWDRDTGELFF
NA TRBJ2-3 TRBV13 NA TGTGCCAGCAGCCCATCTAGGACAGATACGCAGTATTTT CASSPSRTDTQYF